These 30 T cell receptor beta chains originate from one sample sequenced in a study of cytomegalovirus exposure and HLA in healthy donors. 60 Vbeta and 13 Jbeta primers were used in PCR. The repertoire was sequenced with immunoSEQ multiplex PCR; TCRdb's copy has only in-frame clones and lacks some. This table holds about 300,000 clones, roughly 88% found once. Sequencing was performed on PBMCs. Every receptor here comes from a man in his forties in good health and CMV-seropositive.

The chain links TRBV30 to TRBJ1-1; TRBD1 is a possible D gene (6 bases). V was shortened by 4 bases and J by 2 bases, with 11 bases between the two germline ends. The CDR3 has 13 amino acids. CDR1 is GTSNPN, CDR2 SVGIG, per germline (reference sequence). The CDR3 DNA is TGTGCCTGGACGGGCAGGGGAAACACTGAAGCTTTCTTT. Its protein product is CAWTGRGNTEAFF.

This clone appeared once. The genes are TRBV29-1 and TRBJ2-7, with TRBD1 matching over 8 bases. The CDR3 totals 13 residues. Trimming removed 0 bases from V and 6 bases from J; junction bases left unmatched: 4. Per the germline V gene, CDR1 is SQVTM and CDR2 is ANQGSEA. The CDR3 region is CSVEDGQGFEQYF. CDR3 coding DNA: TGCAGCGTTGAAGACGGACAGGGATTCGAGCAGTACTTC.

The CDR3: CASSYSRGGAQYF. The CDR3 DNA is TGTGCCAGCAGTTACTCGAGAGGCGGTGCGCAGTATTTT. V and J are TRBV6-5 and TRBJ2-3; D unresolved. The length of the CDR3 is 13 residues. The germline CDR1 and CDR2 sequences are MNHEY and SVGAGI. V lost 0 bases and J 10 bases, leaving 11 bases between the germline ends.

The chain has TRBV5-1 and TRBJ2-4; 8 nucleotides agree with TRBD1. CDR1 SGHRS and CDR2 YFSETQ come from the germline V gene. The V gene end was trimmed by 0 bases and the J gene end by 4 bases; junction bases not matched to a gene: 3. The CDR3 extends over 15 amino acids. The DNA for the CDR3 is TGCGCCAGCAGCTTGGTTACAGGGGGTAAAAACATTCAGTACTTC. It codes for CASSLVTGGKNIQYF.

This chain joins TRBV11-2 and TRBJ2-1; 8 bases match TRBD2. CDR1 and CDR2 from the germline V gene are SGHAT and FQNNGV. Trimming cost V 4 bases and J 2 bases; bases outside gene matches: 7. The CDR3 contains 16 residues. DNA of the CDR3: TGTGCCAGCAGCTACATACTAGCGGTAACCTACAATGAGCAGTTCTTC. The encoded protein is CASSYILAVTYNEQFF. Full variable domain (remainder filled in from reference TRBV11-2 and TRBJ2-1): EAGVAQSPRYKIIEKRQSVAFWCNPISGHATLYWYQQILGQGPKLLIQFQNNGVVDDSQLPKDRFSAERLKGVDSTLKIQPAKLEDSAVYLCASSYILAVTYNEQFFGPGTRLTVL.

The chain employs TRBV4-3 and TRBJ2-7, with TRBD2 matching over 10 bases. This CDR3 region has 15 residues. The V gene end was trimmed by 2 bases and the J gene end by 0 bases; junction bases not matched to a gene: 1. The germline CDR1 and CDR2 sequences are LGHNA and YSLEER. In DNA, the CDR3 is TGCGCCAGCAGCCAATCTAGCGGGAGCTCCTACGAGCAGTACTTC. It specifies CASSQSSGSSYEQYF.

The chain links TRBV6-4 to TRBJ2-5; 8 positions agree with TRBD1. CDR1 is MRHNA, CDR2 SNTAGT, per germline. V lost 0 bases, J lost 2 bases, and 17 bases stayed unmatched. The CDR3 is made up of 20 amino acids. CDR3 nucleotide sequence: TGTGCCAGCAGTGACTCGAACCCCCGAAACTTCAGGGGGCCTCAAGAGACCCAGTACTTC. Protein product: CASSDSNPRNFRGPQETQYF.

DNA for the CDR3: TGCAGCGTACCAAGGACAGGTGGTGAGCAGTTCTTC. Translated: CSVPRTGGEQFF. This chain joins TRBV29-1 and TRBJ2-7; 7 positions agree with TRBD1. The end of the DNA is better explained by TRBJ2-1, so the J call may be wrong. This CDR3 region has 12 residues. Germline values: CDR1 SQVTM, CDR2 ANQGSEA.

The chain combines TRBV19 with TRBJ1-5; D is undetermined. CDR1 and CDR2 from the germline V gene are LNHDA and SQIVND (reference sequence). The CDR3 totals 14 residues. V gave up 3 bases and J gave up 9 bases, with 15 bases separating them. The CDR3 is CASSIKAEVGPQHF. In DNA form, the CDR3 reads TGTGCCAGTAGTATTAAGGCAGAGGTGGGGCCCCAGCATTTT.

The rearrangement links TRBV7-2 to TRBJ2-2, with 8 nucleotides matching TRBD1. The CDR3 extends over 16 amino acids. The germline V gene has CDR1 SGHTA and CDR2 FQGNSA. With V trimmed by 1 base and J by 6 bases, 7 bases remained unmatched. CDR3 region: CASSLGTGFLPGELFF. As DNA, the CDR3 is TGTGCCAGCAGCTTAGGGACAGGGTTTCTACCCGGGGAGCTGTTTTTT.

The chain combines TRBV5-4 with TRBJ2-3; weak D call: TRBD2 (5 bases). This CDR3 comprises 17 residues. Trimming stripped 1 base from V and 2 bases from J, with 17 bases between. Germline V gene sequence: CDR1 SGHNT, CDR2 YYREEE (reference sequence). CDR3 region: CASSLMAGLLYTDTQYF. Written as DNA, the CDR3 is TGTGCCAGCAGCTTGATGGCAGGACTCCTCTACACAGATACGCAGTATTTT.

The chain combines TRBV20-1 with TRBJ2-5; D gene ambiguous. There are 11 residues in the CDR3. Trimming took off 8 bases at V and 11 bases at J, with 18 bases between the two ends. Germline lookup yields CDR1 DFQATT and CDR2 SNEGSKA (reference sequence). CDR3 sequence (DNA): TGCAGTTCCTGGATCCGTCTGGAGCAGTACTTC. Its translation: CSSWIRLEQYF.

The chain is built from TRBV4-2 and TRBJ2-1, with 7 bases that match TRBD2. Per germline, CDR1 LGHNA and CDR2 YNFKEQ. V was pared by 0 bases and J by 2 bases, with 7 bases of the junction left unmatched. The CDR3 has 17 residues. In DNA form, the CDR3 reads TGTGCCAGCAGCCAAGATCTGCGGGAGCCGGCCTACAATGAGCAGTTCTTC. Encoded protein: CASSQDLREPAYNEQFF.

The chain carries TRBV4-3 and TRBJ2-1; D is uncertain. Trimming left V 0 bases short and J 3 bases short, with 9 bases between. Germline assignment: CDR1 LGHNA and CDR2 YSLEER. The CDR3 runs to 15 residues. Here the CDR3 reads CASSQDESFYNEQFF. CDR3 nucleotide sequence: TGCGCCAGCAGCCAAGACGAGAGCTTCTACAATGAGCAGTTCTTC.

The rearrangement joins TRBV6-6 to TRBJ2-1; 11 bases are shared with TRBD2. Germline V gene lookup returns CDR1 MNHNY and CDR2 SVGAGI (reference sequence). This CDR3 contains 16 residues. J lost 5 bases, V lost 5 bases, and 8 bases had no gene match. The CDR3 loop reads CASSTGLAVPNNEQFF. For the CDR3, the DNA is TGTGCCAGCAGTACGGGACTAGCGGTACCCAACAATGAGCAGTTCTTC.

The rearrangement uses TRBV6-5 and TRBJ1-1; D uncertain. The CDR3 covers 14 residues. CDR1 and CDR2 (germline): MNHEY, SVGAGI. Trimming stripped 6 bases from V and 4 bases from J, with 15 bases between. The CDR3 loop reads CASSLTPFGTEAFF. The CDR3 DNA is TGTGCCAGCAGCTTGACACCTTTTGGCACTGAAGCTTTCTTT.

This chain joins TRBV18 and TRBJ1-1; possible D gene TRBD1, 5 bases. Trimming pared 2 bases from V and 1 base from J, leaving 11 bases between. Germline lookup yields CDR1 KGHSH and CDR2 LQKENI. This CDR3 region has 15 residues. This chain's CDR3 is CASSPIGQPNTEAFF. In nucleotides, the CDR3 is TGTGCCAGCTCACCAATTGGACAACCGAACACTGAAGCTTTCTTT.

This clone was detected only a few times. This rearrangement joins TRBV15 to TRBJ1-5; D is ambiguous. Germline-derived CDR1 and CDR2 are LNHNV and YYDKDF (reference sequence). CDR3 length: 12 residues. The V end lost 0 bases, the J end lost 5 bases, and 2 bases lay between the germline ends. CDR3 in amino acids: CATSRDDQPQHF. The CDR3 bases are TGTGCCACCAGCAGAGACGATCAGCCCCAGCATTTT.

This clone has only a few counts. V gene TRBV4-2 combines with J gene TRBJ2-7; D unresolved. The V end lost 4 bases, the J end lost 7 bases, and 17 bases lay between the germline ends. This CDR3 has 14 amino acids. Germline values: CDR1 LGHNA, CDR2 YNFKEQ. The CDR3 nucleotides read TGTGCCAGCAGCCTCGGGTTTGACTTTCGGGAGCAGTACTTC. It is translated as CASSLGFDFREQYF.

The genes are TRBV6-1 and TRBJ1-1; 12 nucleotides align to TRBD1. The CDR3 covers 17 residues. V shed 1 base, J shed 1 base, and the junction held 4 bases outside the gene matches. Germline CDR1 is MNHNS and CDR2 is SASEGT. The CDR3 DNA reads as TGTGCCAGCAGTGAAGTTCTGGGACAGGGGGCGAACACTGAAGCTTTCTTT. Its translation is CASSEVLGQGANTEAFF.

V and J are TRBV28 and TRBJ1-1; TRBD1 might be the D (6 bases). The V end was cut by 6 bases, the J end by 1 base, with 18 bases between. The germline V gene has CDR1 MDHEN and CDR2 SYDVKM. The CDR3 is 16 amino acids. The DNA of the CDR3 is TGTGCCAGCAGCCTCGGGACACTTAAATGGAACACTGAAGCTTTCTTT. Protein sequence: CASSLGTLKWNTEAFF.

The chain is built from TRBV28 and TRBJ2-7; 12 nucleotides agree with TRBD2. CDR3 length: 16 amino acids. Trimming at V came to 4 bases and at J to 1 base, leaving 5 bases not matched to a gene. From germline, CDR1 is MDHEN and CDR2 SYDVKM. The chain's CDR3 is CASSSTSGRWSYEQYF. CDR3 coding DNA: TGTGCCAGCAGTTCAACTAGCGGGAGGTGGTCCTACGAGCAGTACTTC.

This rearrangement joins TRBV21-1 to TRBJ2-6; the table's D call, TRBD2, has no DNA check behind it. TRBV21-1 is a known pseudogene. This CDR3 region has 17 residues. CDR3 nucleotides: TGTGCCAGCAGCAAAGAGCGGGGGGCCTCTGGGGCCAACGTCCTGACTTTC. Translation: CASSKERGASGANVLTF.

The table lists this clone with a count of one. CDR3 sequence reads: CASSLVGWDRGGEKLFF. The DNA of the CDR3 is TGTGCCAGCAGTTTAGTGGGATGGGACAGGGGGGGTGAAAAACTGTTTTTT. This chain connects TRBV28 to TRBJ1-4; 11 bases are shared with TRBD1. With V trimmed by 2 bases and J by 7 bases, 9 bases remained unmatched. Germline CDR1 is MDHEN and CDR2 is SYDVKM. This CDR3 is built from 17 residues. The whole variable domain, remainder taken from reference TRBV28 and TRBJ1-4, is DVKVTQSSRYLVKRTGEKVFLECVQDMDHENMFWYRQDPGLGLRLIYFSYDVKMKEKGDIPEGYSVSREKKERFSLILESASTNQTSMYLCASSLVGWDRGGEKLFFGSGTQLSVL.

V gene TRBV6-6 combines with J gene TRBJ1-2, with no clear D. The CDR3 is made up of 14 amino acids. Germline V CDR1 and CDR2: MNHNY, SVGAGI (reference sequence). Trimming left V 8 bases short and J 4 bases short, with 17 bases between. The CDR3 region is CASLPTARGYGYTF. DNA of the CDR3: TGTGCCAGCCTACCCACGGCAAGAGGCTATGGCTACACCTTC.

The chain couples TRBV5-1 to TRBJ2-1; 9 bases are shared with TRBD2. V shed 0 bases, J shed 3 bases, and the junction held 7 bases outside the gene matches. Germline CDR1 is SGHRS and CDR2 is YFSETQ. This CDR3 has 17 residues. The CDR3 sequence: CASSLDLSGRIYNEQFF. The CDR3 nucleotides are TGCGCCAGCAGCTTGGATCTGAGCGGGAGGATCTACAATGAGCAGTTCTTC.

The chain joins TRBV9 to TRBJ2-1, with 7 bases matching TRBD1. After removal of 0 bases from V and 6 bases from J, the junction contained 0 bases not matched to a gene. Germline V gene lookup returns CDR1 SGDLS and CDR2 YYNGEE. The CDR3 covers 13 residues. The CDR3 region has the DNA TGTGCCAGCAGCGTAGAGGGGGCCAATGAGCAGTTCTTC. Residues: CASSVEGANEQFF.

The gene calls are TRBV9 and TRBJ2-1, with a possible D match to TRBD2 (6 bases). CDR1 is SGDLS, CDR2 YYNGEE, per germline. Between the trimmed V and J ends, which lost 4 bases and 6 bases, there was a span of 17 bases. The CDR3 spans 15 residues. This CDR3 reads CASSPISGAGNEQFF. DNA of the CDR3: TGTGCCAGCAGCCCTATTTCGGGAGCCGGCAATGAGCAGTTCTTC.

The genes are TRBV5-1 and TRBJ1-4, with 8 bases lining up with TRBD1. The trim removed 4 bases at V and 8 bases at J, leaving 13 bases unmatched. The CDR3 runs 16 residues. The germline CDR1 and CDR2 sequences are SGHRS and YFSETQ. The CDR3 sequence is CASSARQGRSGEKLFF. The CDR3 DNA follows: TGCGCCAGCAGCGCTAGACAGGGGCGGTCAGGGGAAAAACTGTTTTTT.

The V and J genes are TRBV19 and TRBJ2-5; 10 bases map to TRBD2. Trimming took 4 bases from V and 1 from J; bases not matched to a gene: 6. Germline V gives CDR1 LNHDA, CDR2 SQIVND (reference sequence). The CDR3 covers 16 residues. CDR3 protein: CASSTLSSGSQETQYF. The CDR3 bases are TGTGCCAGTAGTACATTATCTAGCGGGAGCCAAGAGACCCAGTACTTC.